This T cell receptor beta chain was obtained from a study of metastatic and nonmetastatic thyroid tumors. The wider study: Both malignant and benign thyroid patients supplied peripheral blood and tumor or nodule tissue samples, across which the repertoires of these patients were then compared.

The study's findings and limits: Patients with malignant thyroid tumors reportedly had significantly higher TCR beta diversity than those with benign nodules, in blood and tumor.

Looked up from germline, CDR1 is SEHNR and CDR2 is FQNEAQ (reference sequence). The J segment lost 7 bases and the V segment lost 6 bases, leaving 5 bases of the junction unmatched. This CDR3 spans 13 amino acids. The entire patient cohort was treatment-naive prior to thyroid surgery. In regard to this clone: Its antigen is undetermined.

Under the authors' procedure: To classify distant metastasis in papillary thyroid cancer, a model was built from CDR3 differences across clinicopathological groups. TCRdb re-called the PCR reads through MiXCR. The V and J calls reflect TCRdb's pipeline rather than the authors' work. The table includes about 4,900 clones, about 37% detected once. The gene calls are TRBV7-9 and TRBJ2-7; 11 positions agree with TRBD2. The sequence was obtained from a male donor with papillary thyroid cancer or a benign thyroid nodule (not recorded which). Some clones in this sample may be carry-over from other donors' samples. Sequenced material: adjacent normal tissue. The CDR3 DNA sequence: TGTGCCAGCAGAGGAGGGACTAGCGGAGAGCAGTACTTC. It encodes CASRGGTSGEQYF.